This T cell receptor beta chain stems from a study of blood T cell repertoires in COVID-19. Background on the study: Material from acute and convalescent COVID-19 was sourced from the United States, Italy and Spain.

Between the trimmed V and J ends, which lost 3 bases and 2 bases, there was a span of 21 bases. CDR1 and CDR2 (germline): SGHKS, YYEKEE (reference sequence). The CDR3 is 17 amino acids. Sequencing used immunoSEQ multiplex PCR; TCRdb keeps in-frame clones, though not all of them. The sample contains about 220,000 clones, 90% of which appear only once. This receptor was obtained from a man aged 25-45 years who had been exposed to COVID-19. The chain couples TRBV5-5 to TRBJ2-7, with D possibly being TRBD1 (6 bases). Sequenced sample: PBMCs or T cells enriched from blood (not recorded which). CDR3 nucleotide sequence: TGTGCCAGCAGCTACGCCCCACCCAGGGGAGCGACCTACGAGCAGTACTTC. It codes for CASSYAPPRGATYEQYF. Drawing the rest from reference TRBV5-5 and TRBJ2-7, the complete variable domain is DAGVTQSPTHLIKTRGQQVTLRCSPISGHKSVSWYQQVLGQGPQFIFQYYEKEERGRGNFPDRFSARQFPNYSSELNVNALLLGDSALYLCASSYAPPRGATYEQYFGPGTRLTVT.